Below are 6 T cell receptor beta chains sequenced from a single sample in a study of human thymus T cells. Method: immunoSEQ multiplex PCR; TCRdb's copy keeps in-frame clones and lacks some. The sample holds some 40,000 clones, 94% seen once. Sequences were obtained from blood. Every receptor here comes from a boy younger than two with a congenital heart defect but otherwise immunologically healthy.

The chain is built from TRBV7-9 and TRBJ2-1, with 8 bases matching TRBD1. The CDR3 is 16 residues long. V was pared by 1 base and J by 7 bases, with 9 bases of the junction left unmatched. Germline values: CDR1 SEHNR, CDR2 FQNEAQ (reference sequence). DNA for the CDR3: TGTGCCAGCAGCTTAGGAGACAGGGGTTGGGATAATGAGCAGTTCTTC. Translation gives CASSLGDRGWDNEQFF.

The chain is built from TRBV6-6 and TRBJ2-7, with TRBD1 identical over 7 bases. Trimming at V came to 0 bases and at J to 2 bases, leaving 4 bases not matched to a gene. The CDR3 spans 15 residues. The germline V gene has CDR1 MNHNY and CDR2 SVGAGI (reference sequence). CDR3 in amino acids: CASSYSEQGTYEQYF. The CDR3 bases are TGTGCCAGCAGTTACTCGGAACAGGGGACCTACGAGCAGTACTTC.

The CDR3 sequence: CASSVDRDYGYTF. As DNA, the CDR3 is TGTGCCAGCAGCGTGGACAGGGACTATGGCTACACCTTC. The genes are TRBV7-2 and TRBJ1-2; TRBD1 matches 8 bases. The CDR3 is 13 residues long. V shed 5 bases and J 3 bases; nucleotides not matched to a gene: 2. The germline V gene encodes CDR1 SGHTA and CDR2 FQGNSA.

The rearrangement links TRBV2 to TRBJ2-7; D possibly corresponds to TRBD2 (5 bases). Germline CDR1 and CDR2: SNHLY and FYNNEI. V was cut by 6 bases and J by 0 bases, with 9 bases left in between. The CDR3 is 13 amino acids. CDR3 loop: CASRMTNSYEQYF. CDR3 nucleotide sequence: TGTGCCAGCAGAATGACTAACTCCTACGAGCAGTACTTC.

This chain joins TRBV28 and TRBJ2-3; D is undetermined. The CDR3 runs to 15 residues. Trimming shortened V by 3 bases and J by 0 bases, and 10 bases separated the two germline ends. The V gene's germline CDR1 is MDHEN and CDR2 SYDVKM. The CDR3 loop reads CASSFRPVSTDTQYF. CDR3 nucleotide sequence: TGTGCCAGCAGTTTTAGGCCAGTAAGCACAGATACGCAGTATTTT.

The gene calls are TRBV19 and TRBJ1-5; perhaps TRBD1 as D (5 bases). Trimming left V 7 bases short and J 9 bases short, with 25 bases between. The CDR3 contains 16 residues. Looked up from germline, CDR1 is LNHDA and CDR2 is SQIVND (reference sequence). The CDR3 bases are TGTGCCAGTATTCTTTCCGGGACCGCTACAATGTGGCCCCAGCATTTT. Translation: CASILSGTATMWPQHF.